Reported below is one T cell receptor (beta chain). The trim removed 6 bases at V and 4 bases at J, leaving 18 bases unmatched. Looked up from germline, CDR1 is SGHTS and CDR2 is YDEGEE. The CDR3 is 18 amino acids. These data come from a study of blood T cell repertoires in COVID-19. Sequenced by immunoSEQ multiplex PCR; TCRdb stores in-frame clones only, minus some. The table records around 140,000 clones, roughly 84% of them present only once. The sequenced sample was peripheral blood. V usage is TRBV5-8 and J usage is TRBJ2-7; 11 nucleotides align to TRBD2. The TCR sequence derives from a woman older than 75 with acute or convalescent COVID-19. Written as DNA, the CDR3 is TGTGCCAGCACCATGAGCTTCGGGCTAGCGGGAGGAGAGTACGAGCAGTACTTC. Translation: CASTMSFGLAGGEYEQYF.